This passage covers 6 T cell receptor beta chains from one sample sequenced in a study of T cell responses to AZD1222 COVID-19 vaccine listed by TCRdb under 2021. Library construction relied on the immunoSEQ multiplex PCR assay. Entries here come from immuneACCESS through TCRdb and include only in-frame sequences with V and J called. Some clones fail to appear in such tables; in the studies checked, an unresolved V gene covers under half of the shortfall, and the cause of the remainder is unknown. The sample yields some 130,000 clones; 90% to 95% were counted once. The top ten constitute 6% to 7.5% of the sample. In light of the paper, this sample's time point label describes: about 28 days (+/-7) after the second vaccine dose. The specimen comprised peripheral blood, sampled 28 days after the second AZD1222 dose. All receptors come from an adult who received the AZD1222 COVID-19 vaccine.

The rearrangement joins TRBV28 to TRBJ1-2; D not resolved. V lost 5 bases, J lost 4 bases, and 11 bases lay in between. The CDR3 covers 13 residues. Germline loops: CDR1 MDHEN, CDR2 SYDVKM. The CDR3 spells CASSPEQSYGYTF. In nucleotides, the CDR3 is TGTGCCAGCAGTCCTGAACAGTCCTATGGCTACACCTTC.

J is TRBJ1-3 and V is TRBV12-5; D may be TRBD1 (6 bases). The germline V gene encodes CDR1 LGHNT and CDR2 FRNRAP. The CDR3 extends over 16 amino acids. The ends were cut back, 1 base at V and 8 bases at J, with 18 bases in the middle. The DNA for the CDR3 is TGTGCTAGTGGTTTGGACCACCGGGCAGGGGTGCACACCATATATTTT. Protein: CASGLDHRAGVHTIYF.

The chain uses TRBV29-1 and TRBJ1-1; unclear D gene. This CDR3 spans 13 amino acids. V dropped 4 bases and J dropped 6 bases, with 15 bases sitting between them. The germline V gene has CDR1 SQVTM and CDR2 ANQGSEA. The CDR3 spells CSVVRGRGPEAFF. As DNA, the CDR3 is TGCAGCGTTGTCCGAGGGAGAGGGCCTGAAGCTTTCTTT.

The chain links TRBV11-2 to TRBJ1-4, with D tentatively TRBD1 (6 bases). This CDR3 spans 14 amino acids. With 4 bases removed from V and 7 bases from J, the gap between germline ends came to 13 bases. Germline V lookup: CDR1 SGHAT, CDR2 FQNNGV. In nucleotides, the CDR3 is TGTGCCAGCAGCTCGGCACAGGGTCGTGAAAAACTGTTTTTT. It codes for CASSSAQGREKLFF.

The CDR3 nucleotides are TGTGCCAGCGGTCTCACAGGGGGCGAATCCCTGAGCACTGAAGCTTTCTTT. Protein sequence: CASGLTGGESLSTEAFF. The chain uses TRBV4-2 and TRBJ1-1, with TRBD1 identical over 9 bases. After removal of 8 bases from V and 4 bases from J, the junction contained 17 bases not matched to a gene. The CDR3 is made up of 17 amino acids. Germline-derived CDR1 and CDR2 are LGHNA and YNFKEQ.

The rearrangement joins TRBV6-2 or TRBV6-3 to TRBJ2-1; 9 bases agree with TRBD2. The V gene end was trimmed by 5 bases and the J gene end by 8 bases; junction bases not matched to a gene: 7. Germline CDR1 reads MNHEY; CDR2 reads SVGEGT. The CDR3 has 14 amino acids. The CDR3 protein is CASSQGGGADEQFF. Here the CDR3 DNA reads TGTGCCAGCAGTCAGGGCGGGGGGGCAGATGAGCAGTTCTTC.